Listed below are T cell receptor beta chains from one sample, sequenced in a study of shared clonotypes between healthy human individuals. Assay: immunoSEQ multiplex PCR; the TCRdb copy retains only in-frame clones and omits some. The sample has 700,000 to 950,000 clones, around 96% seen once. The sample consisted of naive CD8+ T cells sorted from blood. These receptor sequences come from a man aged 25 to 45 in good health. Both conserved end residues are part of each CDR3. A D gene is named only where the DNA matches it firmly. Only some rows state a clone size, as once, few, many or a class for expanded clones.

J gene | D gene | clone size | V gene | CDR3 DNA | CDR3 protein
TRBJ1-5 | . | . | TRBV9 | TGTGCCAGCAGCCTCTCCGGGACAACGAGTGGGCCCCAGCATTTT | CASSLSGTTSGPQHF
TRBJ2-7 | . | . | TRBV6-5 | TGTGCCAGCAGCAGGACTTGGCCCTCCGAGCAGTACTTC | CASSRTWPSEQYF
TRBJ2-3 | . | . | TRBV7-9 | TGTGCCAGCAGGTATATTGGAGGTGGACTTATCACAGATACGCAGTATTTT | CASRYIGGGLITDTQYF
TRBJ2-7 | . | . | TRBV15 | TGTGCCACCAGCAGCATTGCCGCTTCCTACGAGCAGTACTTC | CATSSIAASYEQYF
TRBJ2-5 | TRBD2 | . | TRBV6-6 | TGTGCCAGCAGTTACTCGAGCGGGGGCTCAGAGACCCAGTACTTC | CASSYSSGGSETQYF
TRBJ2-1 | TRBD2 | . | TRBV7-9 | TGTGCCAGCAGCCCATATAGCGGGAGGGCCGCCAATGAGCAGTTCTTC | CASSPYSGRAANEQFF
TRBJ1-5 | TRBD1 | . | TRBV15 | TGTGCCACCAGCACGTCAGACAGGGCAATTCAGCCCCAGCATTTT | CATSTSDRAIQPQHF
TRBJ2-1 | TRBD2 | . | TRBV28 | TGTGCTGCAGCAAGTATCGGGACTAGCGGGTCCTTCCACAATGAGCAGTTCTTC | CAAASIGTSGSFHNEQFF
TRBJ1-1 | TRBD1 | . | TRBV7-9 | TGTGCCAGCAGCCCAACTAGGGACAGGGGAGGAGAAACTGAAGCTTTCTTT | CASSPTRDRGGETEAFF
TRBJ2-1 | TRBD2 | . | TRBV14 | TGTGCCAGCAGCCAACCAAGGGAACTAGCGGGTTCCTACAATGAGCAGTTCTTC | CASSQPRELAGSYNEQFF
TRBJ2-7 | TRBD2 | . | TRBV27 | TGTGCCAGCAGCACGGGACTAGGGCCTTTAGAGCAGTACTTC | CASSTGLGPLEQYF
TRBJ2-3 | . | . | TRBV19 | TGTGCCAGTAGTATAGCTCTGGGTTTGGGCACAGATACGCAGTATTTT | CASSIALGLGTDTQYF
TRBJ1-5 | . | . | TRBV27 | TGTGCCAGCAGTCCCTGGACAGGCAATCAGCCCCAGCATTTT | CASSPWTGNQPQHF
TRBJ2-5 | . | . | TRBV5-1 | TGCGCCAGCAGCGGGTTAACAAACCAAGAGACCCAGTACTTC | CASSGLTNQETQYF
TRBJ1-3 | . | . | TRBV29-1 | TGCAGCGTCGATCCTACAGCTGCTGGAAACACCATATATTTT | CSVDPTAAGNTIYF
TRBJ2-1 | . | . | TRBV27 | TGTGCCAGCAGTTTCGCTTCAGGGTCAGGTTACAATGAGCAGTTCTTC | CASSFASGSGYNEQFF
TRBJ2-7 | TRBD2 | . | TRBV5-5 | TGTGCCAGCAGCTCCCGGGGAGCGGGGAGCTACGAGCAGTACTTC | CASSSRGAGSYEQYF
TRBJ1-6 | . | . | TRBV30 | TGTGCCTGGAGGGGAGGTGAGGGGATGACACCCCTCCACTTT | CAWRGGEGMTPLHF
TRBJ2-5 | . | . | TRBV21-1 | TGTGCCAGCAGCTTCCTTCCAAGGGCCGGGATGGAGACCCAGTACTTC | CASSFLPRAGMETQYF
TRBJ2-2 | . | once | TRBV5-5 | TGTGCCAGCAGCTTGCAGAGGTTCCCGAACACCGGGGAGCTGTTTTTT | CASSLQRFPNTGELFF
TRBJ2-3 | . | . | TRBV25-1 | TGTGCCAGCAGTTTTAGCGACACAGATACGCAGTATTTT | CASSFSDTDTQYF
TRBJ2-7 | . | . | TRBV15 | TGTGCCACCAGCAGAGATCGGAACCCACCAACCGAGCAGTACTTC | CATSRDRNPPTEQYF
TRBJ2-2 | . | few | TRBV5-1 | TGCGCCAGCAGCCAGGAGGGCGCCACCGGGGAGCTGTTTTTT | CASSQEGATGELFF
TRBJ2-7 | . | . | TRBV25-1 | TGTGCCAGCAGGAACAGGGATCCACCCTACGAGCAGTACTTC | CASRNRDPPYEQYF